This TCR beta chain was identified during a study of blood T cell repertoires in COVID-19. Study information: The cDNA or gDNA used as material had been derived from T cells, B-cell-depleted T cells, or PBMCs.

Losses at the gene ends were 5 bases for V and 7 bases for J; bases not matched to a gene: 9. The germline gives CDR1 MNHEY, CDR2 SVGEGT. CDR3 length: 14 residues. This clone was seen just once. Original methodology: Using reference gene primer amplification, nucleated cell counts were estimated. Repertoires were generated with immunoSEQ multiplex PCR, while TCRdb's copy carries only in-frame clones and drops some. The V and J calls and clone size come from that table; D and trimming were worked out from the DNA. The sample shows 200,000 to 250,000 clones, approximately 91% of them seen only once. The sample was peripheral blood. The chain carries TRBV6-2 or TRBV6-3 and TRBJ2-5; 8 positions agree with TRBD1. The sequence derives from a man aged 60 to 69 who had recovered from COVID-19. The CDR3 here is CASSQTGVKVTQYF. The CDR3 DNA follows: TGTGCCAGCAGTCAGACAGGGGTTAAGGTGACCCAGTACTTC.